This TCR beta chain originates from a study of shared clonotypes between healthy human individuals. To note about this clone: What it binds is unknown.

General study points: Investigators collected only blood, and repertoires in tissues likely differ. Memory subsets generally showed lower estimated richness than naive subsets.

TCRdb's copy holds only in-frame clones and misses some; the assay was immunoSEQ multiplex PCR. The data show millions of clones, approximately 95% seen once. The CDR3 totals 15 residues. V was clipped by 2 bases and J by 9 bases; unmatched bases: 7. Germline V gives CDR1 MNHNY, CDR2 SVGAGI (reference sequence). The sample taken for sequencing was naive CD4+ T cells sorted from blood. Subset denoted: CD45RA+ positively selected. The chain recombines TRBV6-6 with TRBJ2-1; 10 positions agree with TRBD2. The clonotype was recovered from a man younger than 30 in good health. CDR3 DNA: TGTGCCAGCAGTTACAGTCTAGCGGGAGCGACTGAGCAGTTCTTC. Translation gives CASSYSLAGATEQFF.